Listed below are T cell receptor beta chains from one sample, sequenced in a study of identical twins. TCRdb used MiXCR to reprocess the 5' RACE reads, holding one entry per CDR3 protein. In the table there are 450,000 or so distinct CDR3 sequences, approximately 18% of which are singletons. Sequenced input: naive T cells sorted from blood. The receptor set was obtained from a man aged 50 to 59 in good health. The CDR3 runs from the conserved cysteine through the conserved F or W. The order of the fields is J gene, V gene, clone size, D gene, CDR3 DNA, CDR3 protein. A D gene is named only where the DNA matches it firmly. Clone size is stated in some rows and not others, as once, few, many or a class when expanded.

>TRBJ2-5|TRBV15|few|-
TGTGCCACCAGCCGGTCCGGGACGGACCAAGAGACCCAGTACTTC
CATSRSGTDQETQYF
>TRBJ2-2|TRBV4-3|-|-
TGCGCCAGCAGCCAAGTCCCAGCGAACACCGGGGAGCTGTTTTTT
CASSQVPANTGELFF
>TRBJ2-7|TRBV4-3|many|TRBD2
TGCGCCAGCAGCCAAGGGACTAGCGGGATGTACGAGCAGTACTTC
CASSQGTSGMYEQYF
>TRBJ2-7|TRBV6-1|-|-
TGTGCCAGCAGGAAGGGGCGTCGGGGCTCCTACGAGCAGTACTTC
CASRKGRRGSYEQYF
>TRBJ2-7|TRBV7-3|many|TRBD1
TGTGCCAGCAGCTCCGGGACAGGGGGACCCTACGAGCAGTACTTC
CASSSGTGGPYEQYF
>TRBJ1-5|TRBV12-3/TRBV12-4|-|-
TGTACCAGCAGTACTGGAGGGGGTTTCAATCAGCCCCAGCATTTT
CTSSTGGGFNQPQHF
>TRBJ1-2|TRBV7-9|few|TRBD1
TGTGCCAGCAGCCTGCCGGGACAGCGTAACTATGGCTACACCTTC
CASSLPGQRNYGYTF
>TRBJ2-1|TRBV5-1|-|-
TGCGCCAGCAGCTTGGCCGGGAGACTAAACAATGAGCAGTTCTTC
CASSLAGRLNNEQFF
>TRBJ2-5|TRBV29-1|many|-
TGCAGCGTTCGGACTAACCAAGAGACCCAGTACTTC
CSVRTNQETQYF
>TRBJ2-3|TRBV20-1|few|TRBD2
TGCAGTGCTAGAGATGGGGCAGGGAGGGAAGATACGCAGTATTTT
CSARDGAGREDTQYF
>TRBJ2-2|TRBV4-3|-|TRBD2
TGCGCCAGCAGCCAACGTCTACTAGCGGAGTTTCTTTCGGGCGGGGAGCTGTTTTTT
CASSQRLLAEFLSGGELFF